The clone carrying this T cell receptor beta chain showed up just a few times. Its antigen is not known. The entry originates in a study of blood T cells in healthy people across ages. With a J-beta primer mix and a sample-barcoded 5' primer, a second PCR ran about 7 to 11 cycles. TCRdb re-analysed the 5' RACE reads in MiXCR, keeping a single row per CDR3 protein. The sample has 910,000 or so distinct CDR3 sequences; roughly 50% are singletons. This CDR3 contains 12 residues. CDR1 and CDR2 from the germline V gene are SGHTA and FQGTGA. Trimming removed 1 base at V and 10 bases at J, with 8 bases between. Study observations and caveats: The recorded TCR beta diversity per million T cells decreased in a roughly linear manner with age.

The TCR originated in a woman aged 60-75 years in good health. V and J are TRBV7-3 and TRBJ2-1; D gene uncertain. Sequencing was done on a sample of blood. Here the CDR3 DNA reads TGTGCCAGCAGCTTAATCGGCAAGGAGCAGTTCTTC. It yields the protein CASSLIGKEQFF. Based on the CDR3 plus reference TRBV7-3 and TRBJ2-1, the full variable domain is GAGVSQTPSNKVTEKGKYVELRCDPISGHTALYWYRQSLGQGPEFLIYFQGTGAADDSGLPNDRFFAVRPEGSVSTLKIQRTERGDSAVYLCASSLIGKEQFFGPGTRLTVL.